These 21 T cell receptor beta chains came from one sample sequenced in a study of CD8 T cells in ankylosing spondylitis. TCRdb re-analysed the 5' RACE reads in MiXCR, keeping a single row per CDR3 protein. The data contain a few hundred thousand distinct CDR3 sequences, approximately 24% of them singletons. Sequencing input: blood, either unsorted or a sorted T cell fraction (not recorded which). The receptors shown here come from a male donor with ankylosing spondylitis or in good health (not recorded which).

V is TRBV5-1 and J is TRBJ2-3; D possibly matches TRBD1 or TRBD2 (5 bases each). This CDR3 region has 15 residues. Germline values: CDR1 SGHRS, CDR2 YFSETQ. The V end was cut by 0 bases, the J end by 1 base, with 9 bases between. In DNA, the CDR3 is TGCGCCAGCAGCTTGGTGGGGGTCGGCACAGATACGCAGTATTTT. Its protein is CASSLVGVGTDTQYF.

This chain connects TRBV5-5 to TRBJ2-7; TRBD1 agrees at 7 bases. Germline V gives CDR1 SGHKS, CDR2 YYEKEE (reference sequence). The junction had 6 bases not matched to a gene; V was cut back by 7 bases and J by 2 bases. The CDR3 is 13 amino acids. The CDR3 is CASGQAVTYEQYF. CDR3 DNA sequence: TGTGCCAGCGGACAGGCGGTCACCTACGAGCAGTACTTC.

This clonotype has just a few counts. The CDR3, as DNA: TGCAGTGCTAGAGATTCAAGAGGGACTAGCTCCTACAATGAGCAGTTCTTC. It codes for CSARDSRGTSSYNEQFF. The chain carries TRBV20-1 and TRBJ2-1, with 8 positions matching TRBD2. Germline-derived CDR1 and CDR2 are DFQATT and SNEGSKA (reference sequence). Trimming at V came to 0 bases and at J to 0 bases, leaving 7 bases not matched to a gene. This CDR3 has 17 amino acids.

The V gene is TRBV29-1, the J gene TRBJ2-5, with 8 bases lining up with TRBD2. The CDR3 sequence is 14 residues long. Germline-derived CDR1 and CDR2 are SQVTM and ANQGSEA. The V segment lost 5 bases and the J segment 5 bases; nucleotides outside the gene matches: 10. The CDR3 region has the DNA TGCAGCGTTCGACCGGGACTAGTGAGGGAGACCCAGTACTTC. Translating it yields CSVRPGLVRETQYF.

This clonotype was counted between two and nine times. The chain couples TRBV20-1 to TRBJ2-7; 12 bases are shared with TRBD2. V shed 5 bases and J 7 bases; nucleotides not matched to a gene: 18. CDR1 DFQATT and CDR2 SNEGSKA come from the germline V gene (reference sequence). CDR3 length: 17 amino acids. CDR3 region: CSAGNARASGGAREQYF. CDR3 coding DNA: TGCAGTGCTGGGAATGCCCGGGCTAGCGGGGGGGCAAGGGAGCAGTACTTC.

The chain links TRBV7-2 to TRBJ2-3; the match to TRBD2 covers 13 bases. CDR3 length: 17 residues. The germline V gene has CDR1 SGHTA and CDR2 FQGNSA. Trimming took 4 bases from V and 0 from J; bases not matched to a gene: 4. This CDR3 is CASSSTTSGGSTDTQYF. The CDR3 DNA sequence: TGTGCCAGCAGCTCCACGACTAGCGGGGGGAGCACAGATACGCAGTATTTT.

This clonotype was counted many times. This rearrangement joins TRBV24-1 to TRBJ2-4; maybe TRBD1 (5 bases). CDR1 and CDR2 (germline): KGHDR, SFDVKD. The V and J ends lost 6 bases and 8 bases respectively, with 16 bases between them. The CDR3 runs to 14 residues. The CDR3 sequence is CATSRQGGGDIQYF. The CDR3 DNA reads as TGTGCCACCAGTCGGCAGGGCGGCGGTGACATTCAGTACTTC.

This clonotype was found many times. The genes are TRBV11-2 and TRBJ1-2; no clear D gene. The germline V gene has CDR1 SGHAT and CDR2 FQNNGV. The CDR3 consists of 14 residues. Trimming took 4 bases from V and 0 from J, leaving 9 bases between them. CDR3 coding DNA: TGTGCCAGCAGCTCCCCCGCAGCTAACTATGGCTACACCTTC. It encodes CASSSPAANYGYTF.

This clonotype has at least ten counts. The V gene is TRBV12-3 or TRBV12-4, the J gene TRBJ2-3; 8 nucleotides line up with TRBD1. This CDR3 region has 14 residues. V was pared by 5 bases and J by 4 bases, with 5 bases of the junction left unmatched. CDR3 nucleotides: TGTGCCAGCAGTCCGGACAGGGAGGCAGATACGCAGTATTTT. It is translated as CASSPDREADTQYF.

This clonotype was recorded at least ten times. CDR3: CASSQSGHLDEQFF. CDR3 nucleotides: TGTGCCAGCAGCCAGTCGGGCCATTTAGATGAGCAGTTCTTC. The chain joins TRBV3-1 to TRBJ2-1, with no clear D. The V gene lost 3 bases and the J gene lost 8 bases, with 14 bases spanning the gap. CDR3 length equals 14 residues. Germline CDR1 LGHDT, CDR2 YNNKEL (reference sequence).

This clonotype occurred many times. The CDR3 reads CSASPGVAGRNGELFF. The CDR3 nucleotides are TGCAGTGCTAGTCCCGGAGTTGCGGGGCGGAACGGGGAGCTGTTTTTT. The rearrangement uses TRBV20-1 and TRBJ2-2; D is possibly TRBD2 (6 bases). V was cut by 3 bases and J by 7 bases, with 21 bases left in between. The CDR3 extends over 16 amino acids. Looked up from germline, CDR1 is DFQATT and CDR2 is SNEGSKA (reference sequence).

The sample holds many counts of this clonotype. The chain has TRBV7-7 and TRBJ2-3; no reliable D call. CDR1 and CDR2 (germline): SSHAT, FNYEAQ (reference sequence). Trimming cost V 1 base and J 5 bases, with 7 bases left between them. The CDR3 runs 13 residues. The chain's CDR3 is CASSLGPQDTQYF. CDR3 sequence (DNA): TGTGCCAGCAGCTTAGGTCCCCAAGATACGCAGTATTTT.

There are a few counts of this clonotype. This rearrangement joins TRBV12-3 or TRBV12-4 to TRBJ2-5; TRBD1 or TRBD2 may be the D gene (5 bases each). The CDR3 has 13 residues. V lost 6 bases and J lost 5, with 13 bases in between. The CDR3 is CASRTGAVETQYF. CDR3 coding DNA: TGTGCCAGCAGGACCGGGGCGGTGGAGACCCAGTACTTC.

This clonotype has a count of ten or more. A junction boundary mismatches the germline segment, possibly from a read error. The V and J genes are TRBV10-3 and TRBJ1-4; 8 bases map to TRBD1. CDR1 and CDR2 from the germline V gene are ENHRY and SYGVKD. This CDR3 contains 16 residues. The DNA for the CDR3 is TGTGCCATCAGTGAGTCGATAGGACAGGGTTATGAAAAACTTTTTTTT. It is translated as CAISESIGQGYEKLFF.

This chain uses TRBV6-4 with TRBJ2-1; D could derive from TRBD1 or TRBD2 (5 bases each). V was cut by 0 bases and J by 3 bases, with 12 bases left in between. Germline V gene sequence: CDR1 MRHNA, CDR2 SNTAGT. CDR3 length: 16 residues. CDR3 in amino acids: CASSDSYGDLYNEQFF. CDR3 DNA sequence: TGTGCCAGCAGTGACTCCTACGGGGACCTCTACAATGAGCAGTTCTTC.

This clonotype was counted ten times or more. The rearrangement links TRBV20-1 to TRBJ2-1; D is possibly TRBD1 (6 bases). Germline-derived CDR1 and CDR2 are DFQATT and SNEGSKA (reference sequence). V shed 2 bases and J shed 7 bases, with 12 bases lying between them. CDR3 length: 13 residues. The CDR3 region is CSARSRTGNEQFF. The CDR3 DNA is TGCAGTGCTAGATCACGAACAGGGAATGAGCAGTTCTTC.

V and J are TRBV10-3 and TRBJ2-1; 11 bases fit TRBD1. Trimming took 5 bases from V and 7 from J; bases not matched to a gene: 4. Germline lookup yields CDR1 ENHRY and CDR2 SYGVKD. The CDR3 has 14 amino acids. This chain's CDR3 is CAISSDRGHNEQFF. CDR3 sequence (DNA): TGTGCCATCAGTTCGGACAGGGGGCATAATGAGCAGTTCTTC.

This clonotype was seen a few times. The V gene is TRBV3-1, the J gene TRBJ2-6; the D is unclear. The CDR3 extends over 14 amino acids. Germline-derived CDR1 and CDR2 are LGHDT and YNNKEL (reference sequence). Trimming removed 3 bases at V and 4 bases at J, with 7 bases between. This CDR3 is CASSHPRGANVLTF. The DNA of the CDR3 is TGTGCCAGCAGCCACCCTAGGGGGGCCAACGTCCTGACTTTC.

The sample holds a few counts of this clonotype. This chain joins TRBV29-1 and TRBJ2-5; a weak D match, TRBD1 (6 bases). CDR1 is SQVTM, CDR2 ANQGSEA, per germline. The CDR3 covers 15 residues. The V end was cut by 6 bases, the J end by 1 base, with 18 bases between. In DNA, the CDR3 is TGCAGCGTCCGAGCCCAGGGGCCGCCCCAAGAGACCCAGTACTTC. This encodes CSVRAQGPPQETQYF.

V is TRBV20-1 and J is TRBJ2-7; no clear D. The length of the CDR3 is 15 residues. In germline, CDR1 is DFQATT, CDR2 SNEGSKA (reference sequence). V lost 0 bases and J 0 bases, leaving 12 bases between the germline ends. CDR3 nucleotides: TGCAGTGCTAGAGATAGCAGATCCAGCTCCTACGAGCAGTACTTC. Residues: CSARDSRSSSYEQYF.

CDR3 sequence: CAISKPTESVSSEQFF. DNA for the CDR3: TGTGCCATCAGTAAACCCACTGAGTCAGTGAGTTCAGAGCAGTTCTTC. This sequence joins TRBV10-3 and TRBJ2-1; D remains ambiguous. The V end lost 5 bases, the J end lost 10 bases, and 24 bases lay between the germline ends. Per the germline V gene, CDR1 is ENHRY and CDR2 is SYGVKD. The CDR3 is made up of 16 amino acids.